Each of the 5 T cell receptor beta chains below was sequenced from the same sample in a study of cytomegalovirus exposure and HLA in healthy donors. The PCR had 60 Vbeta and 13 Jbeta primers. Sequencing used immunoSEQ multiplex PCR; TCRdb keeps in-frame clones, though not all of them. The sample has about 150,000 clones, approximately 74% seen once. Sequenced input: PBMCs. The receptors originated from a man aged 25-45 years in good health and CMV-seronegative.

The rearrangement joins TRBV4-2 to TRBJ2-7, with D unresolved. V lost 0 bases and J 7 bases, leaving 13 bases between the germline ends. CDR3 length: 14 amino acids. The germline gives CDR1 LGHNA, CDR2 YNFKEQ. CDR3 residues: CASSQDGSSQEQYF. In DNA form, the CDR3 reads TGTGCCAGCAGCCAAGACGGTTCTAGTCAGGAGCAGTACTTC.

As for this clone: The missing conserved phenylalanine or tryptophan at the end of this CDR3 makes a read error likely. V gene TRBV28 combines with J gene TRBJ1-1; D perhaps matches TRBD1 (5 bases). The CDR3 is made up of 12 amino acids. Germline V gene lookup returns CDR1 MDHEN and CDR2 SYDVKM. V lost 5 bases to trimming and J lost 5 bases, with 9 bases between them. CDR3 amino acids: CASSRGGTEAFL. CDR3 coding DNA: TGTGCCAGCAGTCGGGGGGGTACTGAAGCTTTCCTT.

The chain combines TRBV19 with TRBJ2-7; weak D call: TRBD1 (6 bases). This CDR3 has 14 amino acids. V lost 5 bases, J lost 3 bases, and 14 bases lay in between. From germline, CDR1 is LNHDA and CDR2 SQIVND (reference sequence). CDR3 coding DNA: TGTGCCAGTAGTCAGCGACAGGAGGTCTACGAGCAGTACTTC. Its protein is CASSQRQEVYEQYF.

This clone was observed a few times. V is TRBV29-1 and J is TRBJ1-5, with 9 bases that match TRBD1. This CDR3 is built from 12 residues. Germline CDR1 is SQVTM and CDR2 is ANQGSEA. V lost 7 bases, J lost 9 bases, and 7 bases stayed unmatched. The CDR3 region is CSADRGTRPQHF. The CDR3 region has the DNA TGCAGCGCAGACAGGGGGACTCGGCCCCAGCATTTT.

The chain employs TRBV5-6 and TRBJ2-1, with D possibly TRBD2 on 6 matching bases. The CDR3 contains 15 residues. CDR1 and CDR2 (germline): SGHDT, YYEEEE. Trimming removed 3 bases from V and 10 bases from J, with 20 bases in between. The CDR3 region is CASSSTGVSGLEQFF. The CDR3 bases are TGTGCCAGCAGCTCAACGGGGGTGTCGGGATTGGAGCAGTTCTTC. Variable domain in full (rest from reference TRBV5-6 and TRBJ2-1): DAGVTQSPTHLIKTRGQQVTLRCSPKSGHDTVSWYQQALGQGPQFIFQYYEEEERQRGNFPDRFSGHQFPNYSSELNVNALLLGDSALYLCASSSTGVSGLEQFFGPGTRLTVL.